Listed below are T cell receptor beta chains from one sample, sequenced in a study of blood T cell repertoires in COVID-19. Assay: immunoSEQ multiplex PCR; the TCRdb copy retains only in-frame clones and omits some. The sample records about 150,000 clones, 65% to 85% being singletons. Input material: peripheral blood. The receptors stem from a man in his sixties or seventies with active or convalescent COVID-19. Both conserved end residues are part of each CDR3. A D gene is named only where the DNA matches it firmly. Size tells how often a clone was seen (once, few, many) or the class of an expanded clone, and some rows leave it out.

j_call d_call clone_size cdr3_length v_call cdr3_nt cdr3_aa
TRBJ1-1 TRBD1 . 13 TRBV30 TGTGCCTGGAGTCCCCAGGACAGGGTCGCTGCTTTCTTT CAWSPQDRVAAFF
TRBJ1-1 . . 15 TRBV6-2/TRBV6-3 TGTGCCAGCAGCCATCACGGGGGGACTCCCATTGAAGCTTTCTTT CASSHHGGTPIEAFF
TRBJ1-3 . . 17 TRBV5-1 TGCGCCAGCAGCTTGGGGGGCCCCTCTGGGTCAGGAAACACCATATATTTT CASSLGGPSGSGNTIYF
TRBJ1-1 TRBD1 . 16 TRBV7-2 TGTGCCAGCAGCTCGACACAGGGGGGAATGAACACTGAAGCTTTCTTT CASSSTQGGMNTEAFF
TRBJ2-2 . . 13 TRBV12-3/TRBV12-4 TGTGCCAGCAGATCTGTTTACACCGGGGAGCTGTTTTTT CASRSVYTGELFF
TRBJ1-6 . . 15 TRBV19 TGTGCCAGTAGTATAAGGAGCTCCTATAATTCACCCCTCCACTTT CASSIRSSYNSPLHF
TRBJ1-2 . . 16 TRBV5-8 TGTGCCAGCAGCTTGGGCGCTTGGACAGCAAACTATGGCTACACCTTC CASSLGAWTANYGYTF
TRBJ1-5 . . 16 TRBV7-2 TGTGCCAGCAGCCCTAGGGGGGGAAGGGGCAATCAGCCCCAGCATTTT CASSPRGGRGNQPQHF
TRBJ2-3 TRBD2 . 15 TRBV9 TGTGCCAGCAGCGTAGGGTATAGCGGGAAGGATACGCAGTATTTT CASSVGYSGKDTQYF
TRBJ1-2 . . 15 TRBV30 TGTGCCTGGAGCGGACCGGGGGGCCTAAACTATGGCTACACCTTC CAWSGPGGLNYGYTF
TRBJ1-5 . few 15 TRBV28 TGTGCCAGCAGTTTAGGGGGGATAGGCAATCAGCCCCAGCATTTT CASSLGGIGNQPQHF
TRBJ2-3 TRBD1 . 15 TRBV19 TGTGCCAGTAGGAACAGGGGATCGAACGTGGATACGCAGTATTTT CASRNRGSNVDTQYF
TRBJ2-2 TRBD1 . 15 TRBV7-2 TGTGCCAGCAGCCGGACAGGGACCACCACCGGGGAGCTGTTTTTT CASSRTGTTTGELFF
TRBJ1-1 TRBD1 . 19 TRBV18 TGTGCCAGCTCACTTGCACCGGGACAGGGATACCTCTGGGCCACTGAAGCTTTCTTT CASSLAPGQGYLWATEAFF
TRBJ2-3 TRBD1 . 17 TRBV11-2 TGTGCCAGCAGCCCAGGACAGGGTCTCGCGTTCACAGATACGCAGTATTTT CASSPGQGLAFTDTQYF
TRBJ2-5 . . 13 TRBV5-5 TGTGCCAGCCGCCCGGGGTTCCAAGAGACCCAGTACTTC CASRPGFQETQYF
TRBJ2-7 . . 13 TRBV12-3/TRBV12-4 TGTGCCAGCAGTTTAAGGAGGGAGTACGAGCAGTACTTC CASSLRREYEQYF
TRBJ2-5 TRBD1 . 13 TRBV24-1 TGTGCCACCTCCGGGACAGGGGAAGAGACCCAGTACTTC CATSGTGEETQYF
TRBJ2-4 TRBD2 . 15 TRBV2 TGTGCCAGCAGTGATAGGGGCGGGAGAGTTGGCATTCAGTACTTC CASSDRGGRVGIQYF
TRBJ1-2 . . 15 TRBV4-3 TGCGCCAGCAGCCAAGTTACCGGGAGTCCGTATGGCTACACCTTC CASSQVTGSPYGYTF
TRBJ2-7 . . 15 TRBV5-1 TGCGCCAGCAGCTTGGGAACAGGCCGTAACCACGAGCAGTACTTC CASSLGTGRNHEQYF
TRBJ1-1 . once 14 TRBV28 TGTGCCAGCAGTTTATATGGTACTAACACTGAAGCTTTCTTT CASSLYGTNTEAFF
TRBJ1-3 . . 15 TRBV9 TGTGCCAGCAGCCCGGGGGGCCTCTCTGGAAACACCATATATTTT CASSPGGLSGNTIYF
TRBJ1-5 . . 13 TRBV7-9 TGTGCCAGCAGGGCCGGGTCGTATCAGCCCCAGCATTTT CASRAGSYQPQHF
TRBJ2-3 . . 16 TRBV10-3 TGTGCCATCAGCCCACCCCGGGATCGTGCTTTAGATACGCAGTATTTT CAISPPRDRALDTQYF
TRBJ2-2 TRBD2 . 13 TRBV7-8 TGTGCCAGCAGCTTGGAGCTAGCGGGACGGCTGTTTTTT CASSLELAGRLFF
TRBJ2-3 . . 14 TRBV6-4 TGTGCCAGCAGTGACTCGATAGGAGCAGATACGCAGTATTTT CASSDSIGADTQYF